Below, one TCR beta chain is given with its context. The antigen is undetermined. These data originate in a study of shared clonotypes between healthy human individuals. Study context: Each donor's CD4 naive and CD4 memory cells filled three plates apiece, CD8 naive two, and CD8 memory one.

Study results and limitations: Estimated richness values were generally larger in naive subsets than in memory subsets. Lower generation probabilities were found for non-shared clonotypes than for those shared by all four donors.

Each replicate PCR on the sorted subsets used approximately 200 ng DNA (about 30,000 T cell genomes). This table comes from immunoSEQ multiplex PCR, and its TCRdb copy is limited to in-frame clones, with some not included. The table has roughly 2.5 million clones, over 85% seen once; the top ten hold 0.11% to 0.15%. The V gene's germline CDR1 is MNHEY and CDR2 SVGAGI. This CDR3 region has 13 residues. Trimming took 6 bases from V and 8 from J, leaving 16 bases between them. This TCR derives from a man aged 18 to 35 in good health. The sequenced sample consisted of naive CD4+ T cells sorted from blood. Subset defined: CD45RA+ positively selected. The chain links TRBV6-5 to TRBJ1-2; D not resolved. The CDR3 DNA reads TGTGCCAGCAGGCGACCACAGAGTGGGGGCTACACCTTC. Encoded protein: CASRRPQSGGYTF.